This T cell receptor (beta chain) was identified during a study of blood T cell repertoires in COVID-19. Measured with immunoSEQ multiplex PCR; TCRdb has only the in-frame clones, and not every one. The sample includes approximately 88,000 clones, around 80% of them seen just once. CDR3 size: 14 residues. Trimming shortened V by 4 bases and J by 3 bases, and 12 bases separated the two germline ends. Germline CDR1 and CDR2: SGHTA and FQGTGA. This chain links TRBV7-3 with TRBJ1-2; D gene ambiguous. The sequence derives from a man in his forties or fifties who had recovered from COVID-19. Sequenced sample: peripheral blood. CDR3 bases: TGTGCCAGCAGCTCCGATGCGCGCGACTATGGCTACACCTTC. It specifies CASSSDARDYGYTF.